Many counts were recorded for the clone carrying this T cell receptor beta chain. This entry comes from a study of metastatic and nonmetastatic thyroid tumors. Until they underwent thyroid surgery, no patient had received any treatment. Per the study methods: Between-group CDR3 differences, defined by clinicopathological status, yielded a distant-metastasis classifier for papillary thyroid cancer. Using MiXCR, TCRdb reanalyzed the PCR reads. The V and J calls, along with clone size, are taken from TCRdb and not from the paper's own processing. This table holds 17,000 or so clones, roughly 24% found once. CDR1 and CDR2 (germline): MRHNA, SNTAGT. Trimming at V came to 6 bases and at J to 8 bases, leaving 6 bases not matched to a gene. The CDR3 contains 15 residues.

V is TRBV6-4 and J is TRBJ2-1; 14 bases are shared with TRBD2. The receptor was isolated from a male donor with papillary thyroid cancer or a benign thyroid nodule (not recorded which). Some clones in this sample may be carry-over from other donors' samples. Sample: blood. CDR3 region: CASSPGTSGGDEQFF. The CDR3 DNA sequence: TGTGCCAGCAGCCCCGGGACTAGCGGGGGAGATGAGCAGTTCTTC.